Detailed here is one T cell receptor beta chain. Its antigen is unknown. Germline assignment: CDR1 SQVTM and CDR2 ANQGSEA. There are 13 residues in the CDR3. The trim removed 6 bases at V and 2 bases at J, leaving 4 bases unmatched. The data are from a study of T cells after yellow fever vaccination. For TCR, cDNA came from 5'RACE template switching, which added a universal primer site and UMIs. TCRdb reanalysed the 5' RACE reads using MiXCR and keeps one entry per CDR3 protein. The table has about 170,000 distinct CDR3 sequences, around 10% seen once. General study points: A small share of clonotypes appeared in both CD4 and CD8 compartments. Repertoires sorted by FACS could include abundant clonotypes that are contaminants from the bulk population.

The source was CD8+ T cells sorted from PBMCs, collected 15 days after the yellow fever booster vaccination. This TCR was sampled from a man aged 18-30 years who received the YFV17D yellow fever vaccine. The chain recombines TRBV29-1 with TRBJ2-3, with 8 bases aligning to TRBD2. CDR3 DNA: TGCAGCGTACTAGCGGAAAACACAGATACGCAGTATTTT. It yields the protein CSVLAENTDTQYF.